The clone carrying this T cell receptor (beta chain) is a singleton in its sample. TCRdb's table, derived via immunoSEQ multiplex PCR, lists solely in-frame clones and lacks some. The repertoire has roughly 290,000 clones, 80% to 90% of them found once; the top ten carry roughly 2.2%. Germline assignment: CDR1 MNHEY and CDR2 SMNVEV (reference sequence). V lost 0 bases, J lost 6 bases, and 9 bases stayed unmatched. The CDR3 contains 17 residues. The data are from a study of blood T cell repertoires in COVID-19. Study background: T cells, B-cell-depleted T cells, or PBMCs supplied cDNA or gDNA.

Adults between roughly 18 and 95 years of age took part from 24 US areas. Participant-reported clinical history was the basis for cohort assignment. All recovered Cohort 3 donors got two negative PCRs, got clearance, or saw symptom resolution. The V call is TRBV27, the J call TRBJ2-3; 10 nucleotides line up with TRBD1. Sequencing was performed on PBMCs or T cells enriched from blood (not recorded which). The receptor was isolated from a young man who had recovered from COVID-19. CDR3 sequence: CASSLSPGTGVSDTQYF. In DNA form, the CDR3 reads TGTGCCAGCAGTTTATCGCCCGGGACAGGGGTGAGCGATACGCAGTATTTT.